Listed here are 14 T cell receptor beta chains from one sample, sequenced in a study of shared clonotypes between healthy human individuals. Some clones are missing from TCRdb's copy, which holds only in-frame ones; the method was immunoSEQ multiplex PCR. The table includes over a million clones, around 97% detected once. Sequenced: naive CD4+ T cells sorted from blood. Subset in this sample: CD45RA+ positively selected. These receptors originate from a man under 40 in good health.

The chain employs TRBV28 and TRBJ2-1; TRBD2 matches at 8 bases. Germline V CDR1 and CDR2: MDHEN, SYDVKM. CDR3 length: 17 amino acids. The ends lost 6 bases at V and 2 bases at J; junction bases unmatched: 12. CDR3 DNA: TGTGCCAGCAGCTATGCGGCGGGAGGTACCCCCTACAATGAGCAGTTCTTC. Translated, it gives CASSYAAGGTPYNEQFF. Complete variable domain (other parts from reference TRBV28 and TRBJ2-1): DVKVTQSSRYLVKRTGEKVFLECVQDMDHENMFWYRQDPGLGLRLIYFSYDVKMKEKGDIPEGYSVSREKKERFSLILESASTNQTSMYLCASSYAAGGTPYNEQFFGPGTRLTVL.

The chain links TRBV19 to TRBJ2-2; D not certain. The germline V and J ends were trimmed by 5 bases and 1 base, with 14 bases remaining between them. The CDR3 has 16 residues. The germline V gene encodes CDR1 LNHDA and CDR2 SQIVND (reference sequence). The CDR3 nucleotides read TGTGCCAGTAGTCTTTGGTCCCATGGGAACACCGGGGAGCTGTTTTTT. This sequence encodes CASSLWSHGNTGELFF.

The chain employs TRBV9 and TRBJ2-5; D call uncertain. This CDR3 has 15 residues. Trimming took off 4 bases at V and 2 bases at J, with 15 bases between the two ends. Germline V gene sequence: CDR1 SGDLS, CDR2 YYNGEE. CDR3 protein: CASSPSVGHQETQYF. DNA for the CDR3: TGTGCCAGCAGCCCATCGGTAGGGCATCAAGAGACCCAGTACTTC.

V is TRBV27 and J is TRBJ1-1, with a weak D call TRBD1 (6 bases). V gave up 2 bases and J gave up 4 bases, with 11 bases separating them. Per the germline V gene, CDR1 is MNHEY and CDR2 is SMNVEV (reference sequence). This CDR3 is built from 14 residues. DNA of the CDR3: TGTGCCAGCAGTTTAGTCAGGGGTGGCACTGAAGCTTTCTTT. It encodes CASSLVRGGTEAFF.

V is TRBV5-1 and J is TRBJ2-2, with 13 bases matching TRBD2. J was trimmed by 5 bases and V by 4 bases; bases with no gene match: 8. This CDR3 is 17 amino acids long. Germline assignment: CDR1 SGHRS and CDR2 YFSETQ. The CDR3 region has the DNA TGCGCCAGCAGCCCACCGGGACTAGCGGGGAGTACCGGGGAGCTGTTTTTT. It specifies CASSPPGLAGSTGELFF.

V gene TRBV28 combines with J gene TRBJ1-2; tentative D call: TRBD1 (5 bases). With 7 bases removed from V and 4 bases from J, the gap between germline ends came to 16 bases. CDR1 MDHEN and CDR2 SYDVKM come from the germline V gene. The CDR3 loop spans 14 amino acids. CDR3 in amino acids: CASTLGGLLYGYTF. The DNA for the CDR3 is TGTGCCAGCACTTTGGGGGGACTCCTCTATGGCTACACCTTC.

For this clone: The sample holds other DNA sequences that translate to the same CDR3. The gene calls are TRBV10-3 and TRBJ2-7; 7 bases agree with TRBD2. CDR1 is ENHRY, CDR2 SYGVKD, per germline. The CDR3 is 13 residues long. Germline trimming cut 3 bases from V and 4 bases from J; bases unmatched to any gene: 3. The CDR3 sequence is CAISEGGSYEQYF. The CDR3 DNA reads TGTGCCATCAGTGAAGGCGGGAGTTACGAGCAGTACTTC.

The gene calls are TRBV19 and TRBJ2-5; the D is unclear. The germline V gene has CDR1 LNHDA and CDR2 SQIVND (reference sequence). The ends were cut back, 2 bases at V and 6 bases at J, with 10 bases in the middle. The CDR3 length is 13 residues. CDR3 in DNA: TGTGCCAGTAGTATAAAGGTAGAGAAGACCCAGTACTTC. This gives the protein CASSIKVEKTQYF.

Comments on this clone: This specimen includes other DNA sequences encoding the same CDR3. The rearrangement joins TRBV29-1 to TRBJ1-2; possibly TRBD1 for D (6 bases). Trimming removed 6 bases at V and 5 bases at J, with 10 bases between. The CDR3 is made up of 11 amino acids. The germline CDR1 and CDR2 sequences are SQVTM and ANQGSEA. The CDR3 region is CSVDTGYGYTF. In DNA form, the CDR3 reads TGCAGCGTAGATACAGGGTATGGCTACACCTTC.

The chain joins TRBV25-1 to TRBJ1-1; D may be TRBD1 (6 bases). The CDR3 length is 13 residues. CDR1 is MGHDK and CDR2 is SYGVNS in the germline V gene. Trimming took off 8 bases at V and 1 base at J, with 11 bases between the two ends. In DNA, the CDR3 is TGTGCCAGCCGGGGGGGCTGGAACACTGAAGCTTTCTTT. This codes for CASRGGWNTEAFF.

This clone appeared a single time. The rearrangement uses TRBV5-1 and TRBJ1-2; maybe TRBD1 (5 bases). CDR3 length: 14 amino acids. Trimming cost V 5 bases and J 5 bases, with 16 bases left between them. Germline lookup yields CDR1 SGHRS and CDR2 YFSETQ. CDR3 protein: CASSLDSETYGYTF. Written as DNA, the CDR3 is TGCGCCAGCAGTCTAGACAGTGAGACGTATGGCTACACCTTC.

The chain links TRBV6-5 to TRBJ2-2; D might be TRBD2 (5 bases). Germline values: CDR1 MNHEY, CDR2 SVGAGI. The CDR3 has 16 amino acids. Between the trimmed V and J ends, which lost 0 bases and 1 base, there was a span of 9 bases. The CDR3 sequence: CASSYSFRGNTGELFF. The CDR3 DNA follows: TGTGCCAGCAGTTACTCGTTTCGGGGGAACACCGGGGAGCTGTTTTTT.

This rearrangement joins TRBV7-8 to TRBJ2-7; perhaps TRBD2 as D (6 bases). The CDR3 runs to 15 residues. The V gene lost 3 bases and the J gene lost 0 bases, with 12 bases spanning the gap. The V gene's germline CDR1 is SGHVS and CDR2 FQNEAQ. CDR3 bases: TGTGCCAGCAGCTTTGGGACTTTTCGCTCCTACGAGCAGTACTTC. It specifies CASSFGTFRSYEQYF.

Points on this clone: The junction and the germline gene differ at one end; a read error may be behind it. Other DNA sequences of this sample code for an identical CDR3. The chain couples TRBV10-1 to TRBJ1-5; D not resolved. This CDR3 has 13 amino acids. Germline CDR1 WNHNN, CDR2 SYGVQD (reference sequence). CDR3 nucleotides: TGCGCCAGCAGTAGAGGTACCAATCAGCCCCAACATTTT. Its translation is CASSRGTNQPQHF.